These 19 T cell receptor beta chains originate from one sample sequenced in a study of T-cell reconstitution after alpha-beta-depleted transplantation in children. No antigen has been assigned to these receptors. The authors prepared the TCRbeta library with unique molecular identifiers. TCRdb reprocessed the PCR reads via MiXCR and lists one record per CDR3 protein. The data contain some 300,000 distinct CDR3 sequences, roughly 8.2% of them seen just once; the ten biggest clones take up over 7.5%. Study-level findings and limits: A year had passed since transplant, and T-cell counts and diversity by then came mostly from newly produced T cells.

Sequences were derived from peripheral blood, sampled 360 days after TCRalphabeta/CD19-depleted stem cell transplant. The source of these receptors is a female patient aged 2-9 years who had a stem cell transplant for Fanconi anemia, so the T cells may come from the graft donor.

This clonotype was detected ten times or more. The chain is built from TRBV20-1 and TRBJ2-5; 7 nucleotides line up with TRBD2. CDR3 length: 11 amino acids. Germline CDR1 is DFQATT and CDR2 is SNEGSKA (reference sequence). Trimming at V came to 3 bases and at J to 9 bases, leaving 4 bases not matched to a gene. The CDR3 here is CSASRGDAQYF. The CDR3 DNA reads as TGCAGTGCTAGCCGGGGGGACGCCCAGTACTTC.

This chain links TRBV6-5 with TRBJ1-1, with D uncertain. The germline V and J ends were trimmed by 4 bases and 11 bases, with 11 bases remaining between them. This CDR3 contains 11 residues. Looked up from germline, CDR1 is MNHEY and CDR2 is SVGAGI. CDR3 sequence reads: CASSSPGGAFF. The CDR3 coding sequence is TGTGCCAGCAGTTCCCCAGGCGGGGCTTTCTTT.

This clonotype has just a few counts. V and J are TRBV7-8 and TRBJ2-5; the D gene is possibly TRBD2 (7 bases). The germline V gene has CDR1 SGHVS and CDR2 FQNEAQ. The CDR3 is made up of 14 amino acids. V dropped 1 base and J dropped 5 bases, with 11 bases sitting between them. The CDR3 is CASSLDGGQETQYF. The CDR3, as DNA: TGTGCCAGCAGCTTAGACGGGGGGCAGGAGACCCAGTACTTC. Full variable domain (outside the CDR3, taken from reference TRBV7-8 and TRBJ2-5): GAGVSQSPRYKVAKRGQDVALRCDPISGHVSLFWYQQALGQGPEFLTYFQNEAQLDKSGLPSDRFFAERPEGSVSTLKIQRTQQEDSAVYLCASSLDGGQETQYFGPGTRLLVL.

This clonotype occurred many times. The chain links TRBV21-1 to TRBJ2-3; the table's D call, TRBD1, was not checked against the DNA. TRBV21-1 is classified as a pseudogene. The CDR3 is 18 amino acids. The CDR3 coding sequence is TGTGCCAGCAGCAATCTGCCTTCGGGGGCCACCTCGGTTGATACGCAGTATTTT. Its protein product is CASSNLPSGATSVDTQYF.

A few counts support this clonotype. V is TRBV6-2 or TRBV6-3 and J is TRBJ2-3, with 10 bases aligning to TRBD2. Trimming took 2 bases from V and 4 from J; bases not matched to a gene: 9. The CDR3 loop spans 17 amino acids. Germline V gene sequence: CDR1 MNHEY, CDR2 SVGEGT. In nucleotides, the CDR3 is TGTGCCAGCAGTTACCTCAGCCTAGCGGGGGCCTCAGATACGCAGTATTTT. Its protein is CASSYLSLAGASDTQYF.

This clonotype was recorded at least ten times. The V and J genes are TRBV2 and TRBJ2-7, with 9 nucleotides matching TRBD1. This CDR3 contains 12 residues. The ends lost 10 bases at V and 6 bases at J; junction bases unmatched: 7. Germline assignment: CDR1 SNHLY and CDR2 FYNNEI. As DNA, the CDR3 is TGTGCCATACCGGGACAGGGAGGCGAGCAGTACTTC. Protein sequence: CAIPGQGGEQYF.

The chain carries TRBV20-1 and TRBJ1-1; tentatively, D is TRBD1 (5 bases). The CDR3 is 13 amino acids. V was shortened by 3 bases and J by 4 bases, with 12 bases between the two germline ends. Germline V CDR1 and CDR2: DFQATT, SNEGSKA (reference sequence). The DNA for the CDR3 is TGCAGTGCTAGGGGGCGGGTTCCCACTGAAGCTTTCTTT. Amino acid sequence: CSARGRVPTEAFF.

This clonotype was seen many times. The chain joins TRBV12-3 or TRBV12-4 to TRBJ2-1, with D possibly TRBD2 on 6 matching bases. The CDR3 totals 16 residues. The V end was cut by 6 bases, the J end by 3 bases, with 18 bases between. The CDR3 coding sequence is TGTGCCAGCAGACTAACCGGGAGCCCGATCTACAATGAGCAGTTCTTC. Its translation: CASRLTGSPIYNEQFF.

This chain joins TRBV21-1 and TRBJ2-1; the table's D call, TRBD1, has no DNA check behind it. TRBV21-1 counts as a pseudogene. The CDR3 has 17 amino acids. The CDR3 region is CASRTIRRGTVYNEQFF. CDR3 DNA: TGTGCCAGCAGAACAATAAGAAGGGGGACAGTCTACAATGAGCAGTTCTTC.

This clonotype occurred many times. The rearrangement links TRBV5-1 to TRBJ2-7; 9 bases are shared with TRBD1. Germline CDR1 reads SGHRS; CDR2 reads YFSETQ. This CDR3 has 16 residues. The V segment lost 5 bases and the J segment 6 bases; nucleotides outside the gene matches: 15. The DNA for the CDR3 is TGCGCCAGCAGACCCCTGTCGGGACAGGGTTATCGCGAGCAGTACTTC. This encodes CASRPLSGQGYREQYF. Based on the CDR3 plus reference TRBV5-1 and TRBJ2-7, the full variable domain is KAGVTQTPRYLIKTRGQQVTLSCSPISGHRSVSWYQQTPGQGLQFLFEYFSETQRNKGNFPGRFSGRQFSNSRSEMNVSTLELGDSALYLCASRPLSGQGYREQYFGPGTRLTVT.

This clonotype was recorded at least ten times. The V call is TRBV20-1, the J call TRBJ2-3; 11 bases match TRBD2. The germline V gene has CDR1 DFQATT and CDR2 SNEGSKA (reference sequence). The trim removed 3 bases at V and 4 bases at J, leaving 9 bases unmatched. The CDR3 is 16 residues long. CDR3 amino acids: CSASQIVLAGADTQYF. CDR3 nucleotides: TGCAGTGCTAGTCAGATTGTACTAGCGGGGGCAGATACGCAGTATTTT.

This clonotype has at least ten counts. V usage is TRBV7-9 and J usage is TRBJ2-3, with D hard to call. The CDR3 has 14 residues. CDR1 is SEHNR and CDR2 is FQNEAQ in the germline V gene (reference sequence). V lost 1 base and J lost 6, with 11 bases in between. CDR3 sequence reads: CASSLDVESDTQYF. The DNA of the CDR3 is TGTGCCAGCAGCTTAGATGTGGAATCGGATACGCAGTATTTT.

This chain links TRBV11-1 with TRBJ1-1; D perhaps matches TRBD1 (6 bases). Per germline, CDR1 SGHAT and CDR2 FQDESV (reference sequence). The CDR3 runs 15 residues. The V and J ends lost 1 base and 6 bases respectively, with 15 bases between them. CDR3 DNA sequence: TGTGCCAGCAGCTTAGTTACGGGGGCGCTGGCTGAAGCTTTCTTT. This translates into CASSLVTGALAEAFF. Drawing the rest from reference TRBV11-1 and TRBJ1-1, the complete variable domain is EAEVAQSPRYKITEKSQAVAFWCDPISGHATLYWYRQILGQGPELLVQFQDESVVDDSQLPKDRFSAERLKGVDSTLKIQPAELGDSAMYLCASSLVTGALAEAFFGQGTRLTVV.

This clonotype was seen many times. This chain connects TRBV20-1 to TRBJ2-3; weak D call: TRBD1 (6 bases). Germline CDR1 DFQATT, CDR2 SNEGSKA (reference sequence). The CDR3 spans 15 residues. V was clipped by 5 bases and J by 4 bases, with 19 bases between them. CDR3 nucleotides: TGCAGTGCTGGCAGACAGGCGGCTAGGCCAGATACGCAGTATTTT. Translation gives CSAGRQAARPDTQYF.

The chain combines TRBV4-1 with TRBJ2-7; D might be TRBD1 (6 bases). The V gene's germline CDR1 is MGHRA and CDR2 YSYEKL. The CDR3 has 17 residues. With 0 bases removed from V and 4 bases from J, the gap between germline ends came to 19 bases. The CDR3 DNA sequence: TGCGCCAGCAGCCAAGAAGGACCGGGCAGGGGCGGGTACGAGCAGTACTTC. Its translation: CASSQEGPGRGGYEQYF.

This clonotype has ten or more counts. The rearrangement uses TRBV27 and TRBJ1-1; 7 bases fit TRBD1. Trimming at V came to 3 bases and at J to 2 bases, leaving 3 bases not matched to a gene. Germline V gene sequence: CDR1 MNHEY, CDR2 SMNVEV (reference sequence). The CDR3 loop spans 14 amino acids. The CDR3 loop reads CASSFGTENTEAFF. As DNA, the CDR3 is TGTGCCAGCAGTTTCGGGACAGAAAACACTGAAGCTTTCTTT.

The J gene is TRBJ2-2, the V gene TRBV5-6; TRBD1 is a possible D gene (6 bases). V shed 5 bases and J shed 1 base, with 15 bases lying between them. The CDR3 has 16 residues. Germline-derived CDR1 and CDR2 are SGHDT and YYEEEE. CDR3 DNA sequence: TGTGCCAGCAGTTCTGGACAGCACGTGAACACCGGGGAGCTGTTTTTT. Translation: CASSSGQHVNTGELFF. Looking up the rest from reference TRBV5-6 and TRBJ2-2 gives the full variable domain: DAGVTQSPTHLIKTRGQQVTLRCSPKSGHDTVSWYQQALGQGPQFIFQYYEEEERQRGNFPDRFSGHQFPNYSSELNVNALLLGDSALYLCASSSGQHVNTGELFFGEGSRLTVL.

This clonotype appeared many times. The chain uses TRBV4-1 and TRBJ2-7; 8 bases map to TRBD2. Germline values: CDR1 MGHRA, CDR2 YSYEKL. J lost 4 bases, V lost 1 base, and 6 bases had no gene match. This CDR3 spans 15 amino acids. Written as DNA, the CDR3 is TGCGCCAGCAGCCAAGCAGGACTAGCATTATACGAGCAGTACTTC. It translates to CASSQAGLALYEQYF.

This chain joins TRBV20-1 and TRBJ2-5, with D possibly being TRBD2 (5 bases). V lost 5 bases to trimming and J lost 5 bases, with 9 bases between them. The CDR3 is 11 amino acids. Germline-derived CDR1 and CDR2 are DFQATT and SNEGSKA (reference sequence). The CDR3 nucleotides read TGCAGTGCTGTTATAGCGGAGACCCAGTACTTC. This sequence encodes CSAVIAETQYF.